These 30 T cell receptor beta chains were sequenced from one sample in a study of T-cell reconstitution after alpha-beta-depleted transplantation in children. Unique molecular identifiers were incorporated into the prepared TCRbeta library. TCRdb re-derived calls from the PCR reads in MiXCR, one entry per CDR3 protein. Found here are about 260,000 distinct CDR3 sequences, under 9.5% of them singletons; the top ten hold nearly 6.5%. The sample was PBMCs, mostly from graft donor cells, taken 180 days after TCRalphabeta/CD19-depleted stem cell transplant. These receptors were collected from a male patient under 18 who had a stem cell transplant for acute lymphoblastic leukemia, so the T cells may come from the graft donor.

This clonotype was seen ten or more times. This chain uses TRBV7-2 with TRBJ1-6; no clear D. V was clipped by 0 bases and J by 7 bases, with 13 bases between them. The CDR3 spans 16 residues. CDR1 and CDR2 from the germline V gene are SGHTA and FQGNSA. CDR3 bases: TGTGCCAGCAGCTTAGCTCCTGGAGTAGGGAATTCACCCCTCCACTTT. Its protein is CASSLAPGVGNSPLHF. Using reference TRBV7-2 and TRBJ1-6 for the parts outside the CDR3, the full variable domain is GAGVSQSPSNKVTEKGKDVELRCDPISGHTALYWYRQSLGQGLEFLIYFQGNSAPDKSGLPSDRFSAERTGGSVSTLTIQRTQQEDSAVYLCASSLAPGVGNSPLHFGNGTRLTVT.

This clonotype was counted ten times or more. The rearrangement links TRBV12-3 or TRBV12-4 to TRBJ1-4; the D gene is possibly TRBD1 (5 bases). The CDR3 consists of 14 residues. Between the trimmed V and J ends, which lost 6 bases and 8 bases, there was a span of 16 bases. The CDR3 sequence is CASSRDGLGEKLFF. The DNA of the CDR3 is TGTGCCAGCAGCCGGGACGGCCTCGGGGAAAAACTGTTTTTT.

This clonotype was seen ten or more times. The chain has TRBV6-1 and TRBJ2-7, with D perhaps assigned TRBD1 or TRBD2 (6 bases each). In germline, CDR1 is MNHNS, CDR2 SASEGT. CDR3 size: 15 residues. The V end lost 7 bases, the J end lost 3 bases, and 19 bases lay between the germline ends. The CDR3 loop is CASNPRGERGYEQYF. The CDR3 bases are TGTGCCAGCAATCCGAGGGGGGAAAGGGGCTACGAGCAGTACTTC.

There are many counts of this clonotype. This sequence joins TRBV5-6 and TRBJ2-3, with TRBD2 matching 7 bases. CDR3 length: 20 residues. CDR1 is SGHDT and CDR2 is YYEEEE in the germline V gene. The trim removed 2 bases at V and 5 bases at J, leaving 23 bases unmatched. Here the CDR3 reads CASSFPPGLPSGSPGDTQYF. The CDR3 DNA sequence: TGTGCCAGCAGCTTTCCTCCGGGACTACCAAGCGGGTCCCCGGGAGATACGCAGTATTTT.

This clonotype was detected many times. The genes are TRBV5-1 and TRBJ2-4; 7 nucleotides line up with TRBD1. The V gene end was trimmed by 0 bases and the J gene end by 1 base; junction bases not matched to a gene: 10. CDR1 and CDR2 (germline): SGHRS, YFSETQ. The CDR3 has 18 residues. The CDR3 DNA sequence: TGCGCCAGCAGCTTGGAGGGACAGTCGAATCGGGCCAAAAACATTCAGTACTTC. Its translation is CASSLEGQSNRAKNIQYF. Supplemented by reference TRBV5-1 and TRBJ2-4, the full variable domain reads KAGVTQTPRYLIKTRGQQVTLSCSPISGHRSVSWYQQTPGQGLQFLFEYFSETQRNKGNFPGRFSGRQFSNSRSEMNVSTLELGDSALYLCASSLEGQSNRAKNIQYFGAGTRLSVL.

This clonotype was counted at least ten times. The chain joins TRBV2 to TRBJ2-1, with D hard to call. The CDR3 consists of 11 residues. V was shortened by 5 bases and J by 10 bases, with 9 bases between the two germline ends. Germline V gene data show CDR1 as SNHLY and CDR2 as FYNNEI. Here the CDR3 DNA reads TGTGCCAGCAGTAGGTTACCCGAGCAGTTCTTC. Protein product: CASSRLPEQFF.

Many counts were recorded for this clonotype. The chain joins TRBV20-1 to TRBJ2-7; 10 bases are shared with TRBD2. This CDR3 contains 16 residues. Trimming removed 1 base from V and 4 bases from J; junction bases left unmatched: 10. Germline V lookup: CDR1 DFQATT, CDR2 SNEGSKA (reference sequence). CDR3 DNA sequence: TGCAGTGCTAGAGCCCCTCCCGGACTAGCGGAGTACGAGCAGTACTTC. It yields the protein CSARAPPGLAEYEQYF.

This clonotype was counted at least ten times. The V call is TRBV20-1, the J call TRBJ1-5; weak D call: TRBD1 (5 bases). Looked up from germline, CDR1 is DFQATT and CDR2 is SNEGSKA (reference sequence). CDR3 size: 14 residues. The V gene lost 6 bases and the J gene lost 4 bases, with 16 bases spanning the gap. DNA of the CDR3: TGCAGTGCCACCGAGGGGAGCTTAAATCAGCCCCAGCATTTT. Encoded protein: CSATEGSLNQPQHF.

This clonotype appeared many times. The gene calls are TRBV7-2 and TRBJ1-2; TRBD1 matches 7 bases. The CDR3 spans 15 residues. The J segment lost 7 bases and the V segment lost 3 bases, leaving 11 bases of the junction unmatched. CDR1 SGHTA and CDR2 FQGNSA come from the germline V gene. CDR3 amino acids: CASSFFSQGKSGYTF. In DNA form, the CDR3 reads TGTGCCAGCAGCTTTTTCTCACAGGGGAAGAGTGGCTACACCTTC.

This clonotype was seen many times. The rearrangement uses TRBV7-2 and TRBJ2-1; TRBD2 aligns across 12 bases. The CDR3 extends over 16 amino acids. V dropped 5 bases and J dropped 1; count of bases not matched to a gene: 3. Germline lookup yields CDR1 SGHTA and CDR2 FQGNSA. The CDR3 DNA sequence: TGTGCCAGCAGCCCGACTAGCGGGAGTTCCTACAATGAGCAGTTCTTC. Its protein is CASSPTSGSSYNEQFF.

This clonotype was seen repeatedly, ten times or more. CDR3: CASSFGQSYEQYF. Here the CDR3 DNA reads TGTGCCAGCAGCTTCGGACAGTCCTACGAGCAGTACTTC. This chain links TRBV7-3 with TRBJ2-7, with a tentative D call TRBD1 (6 bases). CDR1 is SGHTA and CDR2 is FQGTGA in the germline V gene. The germline V and J ends were trimmed by 3 bases and 1 base, with 7 bases remaining between them. There are 13 residues in the CDR3. The whole variable domain, remainder taken from reference TRBV7-3 and TRBJ2-7, is GAGVSQTPSNKVTEKGKYVELRCDPISGHTALYWYRQSLGQGPEFLIYFQGTGAADDSGLPNDRFFAVRPEGSVSTLKIQRTERGDSAVYLCASSFGQSYEQYFGPGTRLTVT.

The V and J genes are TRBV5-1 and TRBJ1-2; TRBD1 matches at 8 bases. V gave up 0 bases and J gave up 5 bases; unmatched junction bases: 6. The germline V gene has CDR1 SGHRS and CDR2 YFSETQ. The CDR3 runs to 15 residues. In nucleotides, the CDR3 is TGCGCCAGCAGCTTGGCCCTGGGACAGGAATATGGCTACACCTTC. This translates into CASSLALGQEYGYTF. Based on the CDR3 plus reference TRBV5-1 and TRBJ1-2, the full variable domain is KAGVTQTPRYLIKTRGQQVTLSCSPISGHRSVSWYQQTPGQGLQFLFEYFSETQRNKGNFPGRFSGRQFSNSRSEMNVSTLELGDSALYLCASSLALGQEYGYTFGSGTRLTVV.

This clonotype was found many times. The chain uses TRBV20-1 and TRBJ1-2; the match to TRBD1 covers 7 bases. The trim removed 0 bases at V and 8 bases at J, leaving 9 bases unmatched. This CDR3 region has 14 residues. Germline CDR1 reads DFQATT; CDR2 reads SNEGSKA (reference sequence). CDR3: CSARDNRGGQGYTF. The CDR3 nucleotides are TGCAGTGCTAGAGATAACAGGGGCGGTCAGGGCTACACCTTC.

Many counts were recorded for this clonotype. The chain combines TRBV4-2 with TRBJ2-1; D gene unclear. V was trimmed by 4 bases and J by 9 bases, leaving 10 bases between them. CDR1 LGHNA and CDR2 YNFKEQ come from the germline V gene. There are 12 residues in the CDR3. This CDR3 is CASSPKRAEQFF. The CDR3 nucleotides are TGTGCCAGCAGCCCTAAAAGAGCTGAGCAGTTCTTC.

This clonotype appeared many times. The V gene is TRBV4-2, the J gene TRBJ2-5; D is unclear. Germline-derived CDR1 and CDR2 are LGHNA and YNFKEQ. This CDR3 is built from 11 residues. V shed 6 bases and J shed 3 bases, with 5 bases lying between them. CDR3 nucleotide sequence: TGTGCCAGCAGACACAAAGAGACCCAGTACTTC. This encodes CASRHKETQYF.

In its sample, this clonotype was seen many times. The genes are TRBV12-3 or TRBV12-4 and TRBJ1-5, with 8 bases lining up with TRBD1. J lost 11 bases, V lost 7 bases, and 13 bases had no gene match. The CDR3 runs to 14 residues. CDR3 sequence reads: CASTAGQGVSAQHF. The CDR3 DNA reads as TGTGCCAGCACCGCCGGACAGGGAGTAAGCGCCCAGCATTTT.

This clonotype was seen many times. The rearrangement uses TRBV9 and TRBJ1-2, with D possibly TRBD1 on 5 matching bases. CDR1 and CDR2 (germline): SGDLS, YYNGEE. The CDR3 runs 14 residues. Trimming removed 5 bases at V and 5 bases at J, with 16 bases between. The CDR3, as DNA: TGTGCCAGCAGTCCCCTCGGGGCGGAGTATGGCTACACCTTC. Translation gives CASSPLGAEYGYTF.

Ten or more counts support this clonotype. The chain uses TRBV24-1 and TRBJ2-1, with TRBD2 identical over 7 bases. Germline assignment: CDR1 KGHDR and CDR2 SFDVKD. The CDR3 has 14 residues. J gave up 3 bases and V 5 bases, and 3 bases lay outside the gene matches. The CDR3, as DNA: TGTGCCACCAGTGCCCGGGGGGACTACAATGAGCAGTTCTTC. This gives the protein CATSARGDYNEQFF.

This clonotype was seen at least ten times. The CDR3 coding sequence is TGTGCCAGCAGTTGGGACAGGGTTACAGATACGCAGTATTTT. This codes for CASSWDRVTDTQYF. The chain has TRBV27 and TRBJ2-3; 9 nucleotides match TRBD1. V dropped 4 bases and J dropped 3; count of bases not matched to a gene: 2. The CDR3 is 14 residues long. Germline V lookup: CDR1 MNHEY, CDR2 SMNVEV (reference sequence).

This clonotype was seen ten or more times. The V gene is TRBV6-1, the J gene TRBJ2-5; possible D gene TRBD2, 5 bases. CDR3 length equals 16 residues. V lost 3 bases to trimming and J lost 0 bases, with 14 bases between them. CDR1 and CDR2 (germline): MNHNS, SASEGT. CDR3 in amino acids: CASSDRGLRYQETQYF. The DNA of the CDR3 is TGTGCCAGCAGTGACCGGGGTTTGAGGTACCAAGAGACCCAGTACTTC.

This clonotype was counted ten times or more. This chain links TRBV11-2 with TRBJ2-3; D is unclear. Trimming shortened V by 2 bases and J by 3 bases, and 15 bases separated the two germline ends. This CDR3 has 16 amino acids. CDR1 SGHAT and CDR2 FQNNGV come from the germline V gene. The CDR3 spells CASSLLAPEGTDTQYF. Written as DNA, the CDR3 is TGTGCCAGCAGCTTATTAGCTCCCGAAGGAACAGATACGCAGTATTTT.

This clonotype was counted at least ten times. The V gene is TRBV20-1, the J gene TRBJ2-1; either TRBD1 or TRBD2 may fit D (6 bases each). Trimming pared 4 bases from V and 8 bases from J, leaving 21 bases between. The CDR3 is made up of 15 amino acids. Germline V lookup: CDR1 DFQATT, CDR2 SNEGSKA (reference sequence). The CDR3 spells CSATKSQGTYHEQFF. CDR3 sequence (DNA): TGCAGTGCTACCAAATCGCAGGGGACTTACCATGAGCAGTTCTTC.

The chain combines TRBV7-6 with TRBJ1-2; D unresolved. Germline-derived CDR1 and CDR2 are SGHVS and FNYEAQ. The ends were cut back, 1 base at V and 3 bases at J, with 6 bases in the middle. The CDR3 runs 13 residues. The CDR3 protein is CASSLEPHYGYTF. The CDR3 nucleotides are TGTGCCAGCAGCTTAGAACCCCACTATGGCTACACCTTC.

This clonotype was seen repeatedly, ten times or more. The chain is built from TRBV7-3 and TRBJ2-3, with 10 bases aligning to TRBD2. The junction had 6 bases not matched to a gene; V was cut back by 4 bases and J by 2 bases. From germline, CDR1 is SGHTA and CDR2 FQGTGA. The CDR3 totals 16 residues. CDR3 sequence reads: CASSSPLAGATDTQYF. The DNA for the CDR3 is TGTGCCAGCAGCTCCCCCCTAGCGGGAGCCACAGATACGCAGTATTTT.

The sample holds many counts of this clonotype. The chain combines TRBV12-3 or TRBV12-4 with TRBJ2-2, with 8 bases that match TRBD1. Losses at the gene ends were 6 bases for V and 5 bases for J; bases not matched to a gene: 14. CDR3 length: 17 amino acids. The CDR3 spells CASRHLGGRGHTGELFF. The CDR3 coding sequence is TGTGCCAGCAGACACTTAGGGGGCAGGGGGCATACCGGGGAGCTGTTTTTT.

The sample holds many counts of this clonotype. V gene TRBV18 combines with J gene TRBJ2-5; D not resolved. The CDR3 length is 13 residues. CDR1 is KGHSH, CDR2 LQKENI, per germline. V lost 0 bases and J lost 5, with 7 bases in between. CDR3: CASSPPVGETQYF. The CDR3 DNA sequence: TGTGCCAGCTCACCACCGGTGGGGGAGACCCAGTACTTC.

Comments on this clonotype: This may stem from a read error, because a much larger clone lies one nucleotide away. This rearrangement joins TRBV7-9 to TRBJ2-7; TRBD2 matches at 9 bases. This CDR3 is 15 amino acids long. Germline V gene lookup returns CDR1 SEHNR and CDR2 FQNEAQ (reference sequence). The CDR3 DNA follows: TGTGTCAGCAGCTTAGCGGGGGACACTTCCTACGAGCAGTACTTC. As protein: CVSSLAGDTSYEQYF. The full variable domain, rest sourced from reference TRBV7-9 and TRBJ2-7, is DTGVSQNPRHKITKRGQNVTFRCDPISEHNRLYWYRQTLGQGPEFLTYFQNEAQLEKSRLLSDRFSAERPKGSFSTLEIQRTEQGDSAMYLCVSSLAGDTSYEQYFGPGTRLTVT.

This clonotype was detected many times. Here the CDR3 reads CASSYGWGSDSNQPQHF. As DNA, the CDR3 is TGTGCCAGCAGTTACGGTTGGGGGAGTGATAGCAATCAGCCCCAGCATTTT. The chain joins TRBV6-2 or TRBV6-3 to TRBJ1-5, with a possible D match to TRBD1 (5 bases). This CDR3 contains 17 residues. V lost 2 bases to trimming and J lost 0 bases, with 14 bases between them. Germline V gene lookup returns CDR1 MNHEY and CDR2 SVGEGT.

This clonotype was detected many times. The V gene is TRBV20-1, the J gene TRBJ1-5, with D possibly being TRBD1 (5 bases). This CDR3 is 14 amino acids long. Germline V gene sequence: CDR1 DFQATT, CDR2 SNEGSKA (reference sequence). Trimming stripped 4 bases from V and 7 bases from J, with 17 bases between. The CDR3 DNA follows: TGCAGTGCTACAAGGGGTGATCGTGAACAGCCCCAGCATTTT. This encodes CSATRGDREQPQHF.

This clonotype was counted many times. For the CDR3, the DNA is TGTGCCAGCAGTCGACTAGCGGGAGAACTTACTTACAATGAGCAGTTCTTC. This sequence encodes CASSRLAGELTYNEQFF. The rearrangement links TRBV28 to TRBJ2-1; 12 bases align to TRBD2. V dropped 5 bases and J dropped 4; count of bases not matched to a gene: 9. The CDR3 runs 17 residues. From germline, CDR1 is MDHEN and CDR2 SYDVKM.